This is a list of T cell receptor beta chains from one sample in a study of CD8+ T cells in alopecia areata. Generated by immunoSEQ multiplex PCR, the TCRdb table keeps only in-frame clones and is missing some. The profile shows tens of thousands of clones, around 60% of them singletons. The sequenced sample was CD8+ T cells sorted from blood, obtained at week 24, from a patient treated with tofacitinib. The receptors derive from a human donor with alopecia areata. The CDR3 runs from the conserved cysteine through the conserved F or W. Fields, in order: V gene, J gene, clone size, D gene, CDR3 protein, CDR3 DNA. A D gene is named only where the DNA matches it firmly. Where a row states a size, it is once, few, many or the class of an expanded clone; other rows omit it.

>TRBV5-1|TRBJ2-7|NA|NA
CASSLANGNDEQYF
TGCGCCAGCAGCTTGGCCAACGGGAACGACGAGCAGTACTTC
>TRBV29-1|TRBJ2-7|NA|NA
CSVEDQRGAPYEQYF
TGCAGCGTTGAAGATCAGAGGGGCGCCCCCTACGAGCAGTACTTC
>TRBV7-9|TRBJ1-5|NA|TRBD1
CASSGQAPDQPQHF
TGTGCCAGCAGCGGACAGGCTCCCGATCAGCCCCAGCATTTT
>TRBV27|TRBJ1-2|NA|TRBD1
CASRPQGTPNYGYTF
TGTGCCAGCAGACCACAGGGGACCCCTAACTATGGCTACACCTTC
>TRBV5-1|TRBJ1-2|NA|NA
CASSLGGVDGYTF
TGCGCCAGCAGCTTGGGGGGAGTGGATGGCTACACCTTC
>TRBV5-6|TRBJ2-7|NA|NA
CASSLGRTYEQYF
TGTGCCAGCAGCTTGGGACGGACCTACGAGCAGTACTTC
>TRBV19|TRBJ1-2|once|TRBD1
CASRTNRGPNYGYTF
TGTGCCAGCAGAACCAACAGGGGGCCTAACTATGGCTACACCTTC
>TRBV9|TRBJ1-5|once|NA
CASSEWDGSNQPQHF
TGTGCCAGCAGCGAGTGGGACGGCAGCAATCAGCCCCAGCATTTT
>TRBV4-3|TRBJ1-4|NA|TRBD1
CASSQQRTGGGEKLFF
TGCGCCAGCAGCCAACAGCGGACAGGGGGAGGTGAAAAACTGTTTTTT
>TRBV11-1|TRBJ2-1|few|NA
CASSLAGNNEQFF
TGTGCCAGCAGCTTAGCGGGGAACAATGAGCAGTTCTTC
>TRBV27|TRBJ2-1|few|NA
CASSWIPPSSYNEQFF
TGTGCCAGCAGTTGGATACCTCCGAGCTCCTACAATGAGCAGTTCTTC
>TRBV27|TRBJ2-7|NA|NA
CASSELPGRYEQYF
TGTGCCAGCAGTGAACTCCCGGGCCGCTACGAGCAGTACTTC
>TRBV5-1|TRBJ1-2|few|NA
CASSQDPNYGYTF
TGCGCCAGCAGCCAAGATCCTAACTATGGCTACACCTTC
>TRBV19|TRBJ2-1|NA|TRBD2
CASTQGTSGSSNEQFF
TGTGCCAGTACCCAGGGGACTAGCGGGAGTTCCAATGAGCAGTTCTTC
>TRBV4-3|TRBJ2-2|NA|NA
CASSQEIPAGAQTGELFF
TGCGCCAGCAGCCAAGAGATCCCAGCAGGGGCGCAGACCGGGGAGCTGTTTTTT
>TRBV12-5|TRBJ2-1|few|TRBD2
CASPGLDLHEQFF
TGTGCTAGTCCGGGACTAGATCTCCATGAGCAGTTCTTC